Listed below are T cell receptor beta chains from one sample, sequenced in a study of response to subunit inactivated influenza vaccine. MiXCR, applied by TCRdb to the RT-PCR reads, yields one record per CDR3 protein. The data hold about 500,000 distinct CDR3 sequences, with about 15% observed a single time. The sample consisted of CD4+ T cells sorted from PBMCs, taken less than 30 months after vaccination. The receptor source for this set is a man aged 45 to 70 who received an inactivated influenza vaccine. Each CDR3 is given with its conserved first and last residue. Size values are once, few and many counts, or a class for expanded clones, and some rows have none.

J,V,size,CDR3
TRBJ2-5,TRBV12-3/TRBV12-4,-,CASSFTTGKETQYF
TRBJ2-5,TRBV12-3/TRBV12-4,few,CASSFSSGAQETQYF
TRBJ1-4,TRBV29-1,-,CTAARGTNEKLFF
TRBJ1-1,TRBV7-9,few,CASDGTEAFF
TRBJ1-3,TRBV9,-,CASSVLTGAGNTIYF
TRBJ1-4,TRBV4-2,once,CASSQDVYQGDGKLFF
TRBJ1-1,TRBV5-5,few,CASSLGQLDTEAFF
TRBJ1-1,TRBV6-1,few,CASRKQGLGTEAFF
TRBJ1-6,TRBV2,-,CASSNGQGYGSPLHF
TRBJ2-3,TRBV29-1,few,CSVGVGQSLSDTQYF
TRBJ2-3,TRBV7-8,-,CASSGSSDPTFLGTQYF